This entry describes one T cell receptor (beta chain). A read error may account for a junction end that differs from germline. This specimen comes from a study of tumor-infiltrating lymphocytes in primary liver carcinoma. The investigators made TCR beta cDNA from about 0.45 ug total RNA, using a constant-region primer. Slightly modified ARM-PCR served as the procedure for the TCR beta libraries. These libraries came from three rounds of nested multiplex PCR. TCRdb re-analysed the multiplex PCR reads in MiXCR, keeping a single row per CDR3 protein. The repertoire holds more than 150,000 distinct CDR3 sequences, with 60% as singletons. The blood RNA (from unsorted whole blood) was obtained, and germline DNA was also extracted. Prior to the surgical procedure, around 4.3 milliliters of peripheral blood were collected. The sequenced sample was peripheral blood. The receptor comes from a man aged 35 to 55 with primary liver carcinoma and hepatitis B virus infection.

CDR3 in amino acids: CASSLASSSYSEQFF. For the CDR3, the DNA is TGTGCCAGCAGCTTGGCGTCGAGCTCCTACAGTGAGCAATTCTTC. The V gene is TRBV11-2, the J gene TRBJ2-1; no reliable D call. CDR3 size: 15 residues. Germline values: CDR1 SGHAT, CDR2 FQNNGV.